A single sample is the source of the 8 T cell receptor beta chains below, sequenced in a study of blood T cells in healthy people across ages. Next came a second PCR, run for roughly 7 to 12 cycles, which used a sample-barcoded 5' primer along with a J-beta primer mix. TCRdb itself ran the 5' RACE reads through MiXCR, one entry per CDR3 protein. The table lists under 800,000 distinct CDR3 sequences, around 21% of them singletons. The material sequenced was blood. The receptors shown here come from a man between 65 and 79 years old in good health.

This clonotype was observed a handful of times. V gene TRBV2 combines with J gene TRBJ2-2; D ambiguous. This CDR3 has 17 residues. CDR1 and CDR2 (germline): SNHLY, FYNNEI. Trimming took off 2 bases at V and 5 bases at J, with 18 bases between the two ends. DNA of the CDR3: TGTGCCAGCAGTGAAAACGAAGTGGCTACCCAAACCGGGGAGCTGTTTTTT. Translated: CASSENEVATQTGELFF.

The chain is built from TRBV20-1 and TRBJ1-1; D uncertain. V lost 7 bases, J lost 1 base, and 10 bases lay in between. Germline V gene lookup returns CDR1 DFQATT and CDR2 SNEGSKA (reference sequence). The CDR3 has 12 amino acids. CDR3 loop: CSVFHPNTEAFF. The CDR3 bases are TGCAGTGTTTTTCATCCGAACACTGAAGCTTTCTTT.

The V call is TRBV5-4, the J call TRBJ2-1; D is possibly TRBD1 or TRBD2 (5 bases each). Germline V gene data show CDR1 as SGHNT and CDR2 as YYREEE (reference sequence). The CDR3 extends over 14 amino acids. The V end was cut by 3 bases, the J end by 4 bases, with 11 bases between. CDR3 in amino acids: CASSWGGPYNEQFF. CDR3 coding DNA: TGTGCCAGCAGCTGGGGCGGGCCTTACAATGAGCAGTTCTTC.

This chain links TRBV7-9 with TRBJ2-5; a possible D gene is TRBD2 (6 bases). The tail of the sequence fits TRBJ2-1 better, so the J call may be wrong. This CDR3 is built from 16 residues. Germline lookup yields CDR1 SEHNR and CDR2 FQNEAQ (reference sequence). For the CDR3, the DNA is TGTGCCAGCAGCTCCTGGCGGGATCCTATCTACAATGAGCAGTTCTTC. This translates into CASSSWRDPIYNEQFF.

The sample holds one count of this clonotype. The CDR3 is CAISEGSGNTGELFF. The CDR3 DNA reads TGTGCCATCAGTGAGGGTAGCGGGAACACCGGGGAGCTGTTTTTT. The rearrangement links TRBV10-3 to TRBJ2-2, with D perhaps matching TRBD2 (6 bases). The V and J ends lost 2 bases and 1 base respectively, with 8 bases between them. CDR1 and CDR2 (germline): ENHRY, SYGVKD. There are 15 residues in the CDR3.

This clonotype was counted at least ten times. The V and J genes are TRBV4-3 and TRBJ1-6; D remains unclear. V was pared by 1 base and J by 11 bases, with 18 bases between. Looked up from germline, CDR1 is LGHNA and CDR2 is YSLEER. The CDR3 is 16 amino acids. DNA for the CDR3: TGCGCCAGCAGCCAAGGATGGACGGTAGCGGGGACACCCCTCCACTTT. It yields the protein CASSQGWTVAGTPLHF.

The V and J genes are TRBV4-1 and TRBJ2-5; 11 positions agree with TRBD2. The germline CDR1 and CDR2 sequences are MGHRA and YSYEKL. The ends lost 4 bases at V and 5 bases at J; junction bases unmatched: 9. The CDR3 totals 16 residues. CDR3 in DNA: TGCGCCAGCAGCCTCTCAACTAGCGGGAGCACTGAGACCCAGTACTTC. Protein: CASSLSTSGSTETQYF.

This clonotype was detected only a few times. This CDR3 is CASTDRGQGEQFF. The CDR3 DNA reads as TGTGCCAGCACTGACAGGGGGCAGGGTGAGCAGTTCTTC. J is TRBJ2-1 and V is TRBV28; 10 bases fit TRBD1. The CDR3 is 13 amino acids. Losses at the gene ends were 7 bases for V and 9 bases for J; bases not matched to a gene: 6. The germline gives CDR1 MDHEN, CDR2 SYDVKM. Combining the CDR3 with reference TRBV28 and TRBJ2-1 gives the whole variable domain DVKVTQSSRYLVKRTGEKVFLECVQDMDHENMFWYRQDPGLGLRLIYFSYDVKMKEKGDIPEGYSVSREKKERFSLILESASTNQTSMYLCASTDRGQGEQFFGPGTRLTVL.